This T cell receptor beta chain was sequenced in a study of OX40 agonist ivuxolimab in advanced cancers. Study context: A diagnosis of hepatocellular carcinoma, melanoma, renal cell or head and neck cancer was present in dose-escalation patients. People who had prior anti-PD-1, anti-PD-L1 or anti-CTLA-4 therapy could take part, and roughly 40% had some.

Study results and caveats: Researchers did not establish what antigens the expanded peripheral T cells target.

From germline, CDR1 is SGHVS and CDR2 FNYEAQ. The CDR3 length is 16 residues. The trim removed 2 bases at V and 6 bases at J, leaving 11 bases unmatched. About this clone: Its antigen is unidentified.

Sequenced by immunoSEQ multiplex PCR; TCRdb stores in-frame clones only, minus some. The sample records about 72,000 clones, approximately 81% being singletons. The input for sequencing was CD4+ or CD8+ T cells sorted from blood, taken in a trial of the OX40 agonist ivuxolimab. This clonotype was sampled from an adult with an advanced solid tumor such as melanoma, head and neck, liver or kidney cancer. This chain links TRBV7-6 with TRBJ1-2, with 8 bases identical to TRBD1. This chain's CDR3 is CASSLTAGVDRDGYTF. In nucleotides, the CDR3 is TGTGCCAGCAGCTTAACCGCGGGGGTGGACAGGGATGGCTACACCTTC.